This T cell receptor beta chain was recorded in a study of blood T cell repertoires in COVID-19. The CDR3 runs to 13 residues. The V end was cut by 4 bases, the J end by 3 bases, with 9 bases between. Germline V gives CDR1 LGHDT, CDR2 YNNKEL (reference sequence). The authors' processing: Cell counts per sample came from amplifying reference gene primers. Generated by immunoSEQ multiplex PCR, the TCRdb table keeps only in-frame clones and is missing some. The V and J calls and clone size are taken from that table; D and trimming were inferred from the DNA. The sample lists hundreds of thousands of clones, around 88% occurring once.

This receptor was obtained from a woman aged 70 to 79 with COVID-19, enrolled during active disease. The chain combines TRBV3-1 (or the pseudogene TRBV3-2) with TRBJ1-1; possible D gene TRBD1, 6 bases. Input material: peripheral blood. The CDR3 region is CASSPTGYTEAFF. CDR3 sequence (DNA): TGTGCCAGCAGCCCGACAGGCTACACTGAAGCTTTCTTT.